Each of the 17 T cell receptor beta chains below was sequenced from the same sample in a study of graft-versus-host responses after intestinal transplantation. Sequencing was performed with immunoSEQ multiplex PCR; in TCRdb, only in-frame clones are kept and a portion is missing. The data contain tens of thousands of clones, 82% of them singletons. Antigens of these TCRs are unknown. Sequenced here: unstimulated CD4+ T cells sorted from spleen or lymph node cells, sampled before intestinal transplant. The source is a human donor who received an intestinal transplant.

The genes are TRBV5-5 and TRBJ1-3, with D perhaps TRBD1 (6 bases). This CDR3 comprises 14 residues. CDR1 SGHKS and CDR2 YYEKEE come from the germline V gene (reference sequence). V was trimmed by 5 bases and J by 4 bases, leaving 13 bases between them. The CDR3 sequence: CASRTGTPGNTIYF. CDR3 DNA sequence: TGTGCCAGCAGGACCGGGACACCCGGAAACACCATATATTTT.

This clone appeared a few times. The chain links TRBV7-9 to TRBJ1-1; D is perhaps TRBD1 (5 bases). This CDR3 has 14 amino acids. CDR1 and CDR2 from the germline V gene are SEHNR and FQNEAQ (reference sequence). Trimming took off 0 bases at V and 1 base at J, with 6 bases between the two ends. Here the CDR3 reads CASSLATGNTEAFF. The CDR3 region has the DNA TGTGCCAGCAGCTTAGCCACAGGGAACACTGAAGCTTTCTTT.

This clone appeared once. The rearrangement uses TRBV6-5 and TRBJ2-7; 7 positions match TRBD1. J lost 5 bases, V lost 2 bases, and 6 bases had no gene match. Germline V CDR1 and CDR2: MNHEY, SVGAGI. The CDR3 runs 14 residues. CDR3 sequence: CASSYGDSPNEQYF. CDR3 DNA: TGTGCCAGCAGTTACGGGGACAGTCCGAACGAGCAGTACTTC.

In its sample, this clone was seen once. V and J are TRBV7-2 and TRBJ2-1, with a tentative D call TRBD2 (6 bases). V lost 4 bases and J 6 bases, leaving 19 bases between the germline ends. Germline V CDR1 and CDR2: SGHTA, FQGNSA. This CDR3 is built from 16 residues. As DNA, the CDR3 is TGTGCCAGCAGCTCCAGGAGGGGTGGGCTCGGCAATGAGCAGTTCTTC. This translates into CASSSRRGGLGNEQFF.

The chain joins TRBV11-1 to TRBJ1-1; a weak D match, TRBD1 (5 bases). The CDR3 is made up of 16 amino acids. Trimming shortened V by 1 base and J by 0 bases, and 12 bases separated the two germline ends. Germline lookup yields CDR1 SGHAT and CDR2 FQDESV (reference sequence). The CDR3 reads CASSLVRQYMNTEAFF. For the CDR3, the DNA is TGTGCCAGCAGCTTAGTGAGACAGTACATGAACACTGAAGCTTTCTTT. Using reference TRBV11-1 and TRBJ1-1 for the parts outside the CDR3, the full variable domain is EAEVAQSPRYKITEKSQAVAFWCDPISGHATLYWYRQILGQGPELLVQFQDESVVDDSQLPKDRFSAERLKGVDSTLKIQPAELGDSAMYLCASSLVRQYMNTEAFFGQGTRLTVV.

The chain combines TRBV19 with TRBJ2-2; 9 nucleotides match TRBD2. The junction had 1 base not matched to a gene; V was cut back by 5 bases and J by 0 bases. Germline CDR1 reads LNHDA; CDR2 reads SQIVND (reference sequence). There are 15 residues in the CDR3. CDR3 in DNA: TGTGCCAGTAGTGCTAGCGGGGCGAACACCGGGGAGCTGTTTTTT. It encodes CASSASGANTGELFF.

The rearrangement links TRBV5-1 to TRBJ2-2; 7 bases line up with TRBD1. Germline V gives CDR1 SGHRS, CDR2 YFSETQ. CDR3 length equals 15 residues. Trimming at V came to 4 bases and at J to 4 bases, leaving 7 bases not matched to a gene. CDR3 bases: TGCGCCAGCAGCCCTTTGACAGGGCCCACCGGGGAGCTGTTTTTT. Encoded protein: CASSPLTGPTGELFF.

The rearrangement uses TRBV5-1 and TRBJ2-2, with a weak D call TRBD1 (5 bases). Trimming left V 1 base short and J 4 bases short, with 11 bases between. The germline gives CDR1 SGHRS, CDR2 YFSETQ. This CDR3 spans 15 amino acids. The DNA for the CDR3 is TGCGCCAGCAGCTTGAAGACAGCTCTCACCGGGGAGCTGTTTTTT. Translated: CASSLKTALTGELFF.

This chain connects TRBV5-1 to TRBJ2-7; TRBD1 matches 8 bases. Germline V lookup: CDR1 SGHRS, CDR2 YFSETQ. CDR3 size: 14 residues. After removal of 2 bases from V and 3 bases from J, the junction contained 4 bases not matched to a gene. Written as DNA, the CDR3 is TGCGCCAGCAGCTTCGTTGGACAGGGCTACGAGCAGTACTTC. Translating gives CASSFVGQGYEQYF.

The rearrangement joins TRBV19 to TRBJ2-7, with D unresolved. Germline V gene sequence: CDR1 LNHDA, CDR2 SQIVND (reference sequence). The germline V and J ends were trimmed by 6 bases and 1 base, with 10 bases remaining between them. The CDR3 runs to 13 residues. The CDR3 DNA reads TGTGCCAGTAGCCTAAAGGCTTCCTACGAGCAGTACTTC. This codes for CASSLKASYEQYF. The variable domain in full, with the rest retrieved from reference TRBV19 and TRBJ2-7, is DGGITQSPKYLFRKEGQNVTLSCEQNLNHDAMYWYRQDPGQGLRLIYYSQIVNDFQKGDIAEGYSVSREKKESFPLTVTSAQKNPTAFYLCASSLKASYEQYFGPGTRLTVT.

This clone was detected a few times. The chain employs TRBV6-1 and TRBJ2-7, with 11 bases identical to TRBD2. Germline V gene lookup returns CDR1 MNHNS and CDR2 SASEGT. The CDR3 loop spans 15 amino acids. V lost 6 bases and J lost 2; bases outside the gene matches: 6. CDR3: CASSALAGVPYEQYF. The CDR3 DNA is TGTGCCAGCAGCGCACTAGCGGGAGTCCCCTACGAGCAGTACTTC.

A remark on this clone: A junction boundary mismatches the germline segment, possibly from a read error. Distinct nucleotide sequences in the sample also encode this CDR3. This chain uses TRBV4-1 with TRBJ2-1, with D perhaps TRBD2 (6 bases). In germline, CDR1 is MGHRA, CDR2 YSYEKL. There are 16 residues in the CDR3. In DNA form, the CDR3 reads TGCGCCAGCAGCCAAGATACCCGGGACTCAGACAATGAGCAATTCTTC. It translates to CASSQDTRDSDNEQFF.

The rearrangement links TRBV5-1 to TRBJ2-6; 8 bases are a match to TRBD2. J lost 0 bases, V lost 4 bases, and 9 bases had no gene match. This CDR3 is 18 amino acids long. Looked up from germline, CDR1 is SGHRS and CDR2 is YFSETQ. CDR3 nucleotide sequence: TGCGCCAGCAGCCCCGGGGGGGGGCTCTACTCTGGGGCCAACGTCCTGACTTTC. Translating it yields CASSPGGGLYSGANVLTF.

The chain links TRBV6-6 to TRBJ2-3; TRBD2 aligns across 8 bases. Germline CDR1 is MNHNY and CDR2 is SVGAGI (reference sequence). Trimming removed 6 bases from V and 4 bases from J; junction bases left unmatched: 9. The CDR3 totals 15 residues. The CDR3 is CASSGVAGSSDTQYF. The CDR3 region has the DNA TGTGCCAGCAGCGGGGTAGCGGGGAGCTCAGATACGCAGTATTTT.

This clone came up once. This CDR3 is CASSLEGTVYNSPLHF. The CDR3 bases are TGCGCCAGCAGCTTGGAAGGTACCGTCTATAATTCACCCCTCCACTTT. V and J are TRBV5-1 and TRBJ1-6, with no clear D. Germline V gene lookup returns CDR1 SGHRS and CDR2 YFSETQ. Trimming took off 0 bases at V and 3 bases at J, with 10 bases between the two ends. CDR3 length equals 16 residues.

This clone was found a few times. The chain has TRBV30 and TRBJ1-5, with D possibly matching TRBD1 (5 bases). This CDR3 region has 16 residues. In germline, CDR1 is GTSNPN, CDR2 SVGIG (reference sequence). With 0 bases removed from V and 2 bases from J, the gap between germline ends came to 14 bases. CDR3 coding DNA: TGTGCCTGGAGTGTCCCGACAGCGGGGGGCAATCAGCCCCAGCATTTT. It translates to CAWSVPTAGGNQPQHF. Using reference TRBV30 and TRBJ1-5 for the parts outside the CDR3, the full variable domain is SQTIHQWPATLVQPVGSPLSLECTVEGTSNPNLYWYRQAAGRGLQLLFYSVGIGQISSEVPQNLSASRPQDRQFILSSKKLLLSDSGFYLCAWSVPTAGGNQPQHFGDGTRLSIL.

On this clone: An end of the junction differs from the germline gene, which may be a read error. Distinct nucleotide sequences in the sample also encode this CDR3. The rearrangement joins TRBV6-5 to TRBJ2-3, with 9 bases fitting TRBD2. This CDR3 spans 15 amino acids. Germline V gene data show CDR1 as MNHEY and CDR2 as SVGAGI. CDR3 in amino acids: CASSASGASTDTQYF. In DNA, the CDR3 is TGCGCCAGCAGTGCTAGCGGGGCTAGCACAGATACGCAGTATTTT.